The clone carrying this T cell receptor beta chain was counted between two and nine times. What it recognizes is unknown. The data are from a study of T-cell reconstitution after alpha-beta-depleted transplantation in children. Findings and caveats of the study: It was surviving recipient T cells and thymic progenitors that gave some patients high TCRbeta diversity at day 60. Reportedly, only several hundred clones from non-depleted graft cells drove alpha-beta T-cell counts at about two months. T-cell numbers and diversity, one year after transplant, stemmed largely from T cells that were newly produced.

A TCRbeta library incorporating unique molecular identifiers was prepared. TCRdb passed the PCR reads through MiXCR, listing each CDR3 protein once. The table has a few hundred thousand distinct CDR3 sequences, 10% seen once. The sequencing used PBMCs, collected before TCRalphabeta/CD19-depleted stem cell transplant. The receptor was isolated from a boy less than two years old with acute myeloid leukemia, due to receive a stem cell transplant.

The CDR3 nucleotides are TGTGCCAGCAGTTTATTCGTCATGAGGTCGACCTACAATGAGCAGTTCTTC. Translating it yields CASSLFVMRSTYNEQFF. The gene calls are TRBV12-3 or TRBV12-4 and TRBJ2-1; D is unresolved. The length of the CDR3 is 17 residues. V was shortened by 2 bases and J by 2 bases, with 16 bases between the two germline ends.